This T cell receptor (beta chain) was obtained from a study of metastatic and nonmetastatic thyroid tumors (TCRdb year 2020). For context, the study as a whole: Repertoires from peripheral blood and from tumor or nodule tissue samples of malignant and benign thyroid patients were compared. Broader findings and caveats from the paper: In both blood and tumor samples, malignant tumors were reported to have significantly higher TCR beta diversity than benign nodules.

None of the patients had been given any treatment before thyroid surgery. The study retrospectively analysed patient clinical samples collected from about 2012 to 2019 using T-cell receptor beta sequencing. Reading from cysteine to phenylalanine, the CDR3 counts 15 amino acids. The only DNA kept is the CDR3, 45 bases in frame from the first base. The V end gives up 7 bases and the J end 4 bases, leaving 13 bases in the junction not matched to a gene. This clone came up a few times. Its target antigen remains unknown. No much larger clonotype is one base removed from it; base qualities were not supplied. The protocol used for the library was PCR. Sequencing was carried out with an Illumina HiSeq 4000. The TCR beta-chain CDR3 region of each patient was profiled by high-throughput sequencing. The authors processed their data as follows. A classifier to discriminate distant-metastatic papillary thyroid cancer patients was built from CDR3 differences across clinicopathological groups. The Shannon index was used to assess repertoire diversity, and the Morisita-Horn index was used to assess tumor-blood repertoire similarity. TCRdb reprocessing: public reads trimmed at Q25 with fastp, clones called with MiXCR, in-frame beta chains kept. The V and J calls and clone size are TCRdb's, not the authors'. Across this sample there are about 5,000 clones, with around 27% seen only once. The ten largest clones represent around 13% of the sample.

The sequence came from a female donor with papillary thyroid cancer or a benign thyroid nodule (not recorded which). Some clones in this sample may be carry-over from other donors' samples. Sequencing was carried out using adjacent normal tissue. The receptor chain draws on TRBV12-3 or TRBV12-4 and TRBJ2-7, and 7 junction bases match TRBD2. In nucleotide form, the sequence is TGTGCCAGCACCCTTGGGGGGGGGAGGTCGTACGAGCAGTACTTC. Its translation reads: CASTLGGGRSYEQYF.